This T cell receptor (beta chain) appears in the sequencing data of a study of response to subunit inactivated influenza vaccine. The CDR3 has 14 residues. The trim removed 2 bases at V and 4 bases at J, leaving 2 bases unmatched. Germline CDR1 is MNHEY and CDR2 is SVGEGT. Each CDR3 protein gets one entry after TCRdb re-called the RT-PCR reads with MiXCR. The repertoire holds 500,000 to 550,000 distinct CDR3 sequences, with roughly a quarter as singletons. Another study also made use of these data, one on T cells expressing NK-cell markers. Turning to that study: Libraries used 5'RACE template switching adding universal primer site and UMIs. Among eight sequenced donors, seven carried HCMV seropositivity while one was seronegative. In several experiments, sorting was confined to alpha-beta TCR T cells through use of an anti-gamma-delta TCR antibody. CD8+ T cells in over five donors included dominant NKG2C+ clonotypes at roughly 1.0-8%. These clonotypes, the leaders elsewhere, also led the CD3+CD56-NKG2C+ fraction in a few donors.

The specimen was CD4+ T cells sorted from PBMCs, collected about 11 days after vaccination. This chain uses TRBV6-2 or TRBV6-3 with TRBJ2-3; 8 bases line up with TRBD2. The clonotype was recovered from a man aged 45 to 65 who received an inactivated influenza vaccine. The CDR3 region has the DNA TGTGCCAGCAGTTACCCGGGGGGGCCAGATACGCAGTATTTT. Residues: CASSYPGGPDTQYF.